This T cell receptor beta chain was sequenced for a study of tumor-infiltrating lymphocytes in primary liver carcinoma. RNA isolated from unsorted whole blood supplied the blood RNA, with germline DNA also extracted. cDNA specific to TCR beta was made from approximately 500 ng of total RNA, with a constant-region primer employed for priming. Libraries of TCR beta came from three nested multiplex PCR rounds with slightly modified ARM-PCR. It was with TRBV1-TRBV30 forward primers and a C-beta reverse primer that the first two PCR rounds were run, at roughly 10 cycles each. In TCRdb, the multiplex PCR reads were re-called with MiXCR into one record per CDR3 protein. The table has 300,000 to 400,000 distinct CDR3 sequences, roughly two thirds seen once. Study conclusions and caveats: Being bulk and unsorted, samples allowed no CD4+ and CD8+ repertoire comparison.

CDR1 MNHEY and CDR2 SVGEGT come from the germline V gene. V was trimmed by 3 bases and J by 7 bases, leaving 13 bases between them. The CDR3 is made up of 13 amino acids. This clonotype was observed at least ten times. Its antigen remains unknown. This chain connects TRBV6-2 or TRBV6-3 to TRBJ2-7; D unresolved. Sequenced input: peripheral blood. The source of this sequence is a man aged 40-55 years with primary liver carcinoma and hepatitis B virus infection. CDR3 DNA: TGTGCCAGCAGTTATACGAAGCTGGGGGAGCAGTACTTC. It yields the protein CASSYTKLGEQYF.